The present T cell receptor beta chain was sequenced within a study of lymphopenia after photon versus proton radiotherapy. Study-wide findings and caveats: Under photons, naive T cells and diversity fell while effector/memory populations rose. Post-nadir diversity loss with photons came from oligoclonal expansion, particularly CD8+ Temra cells. Better survival with proton therapy was suggested as possible, not demonstrated.

Germline V gene data show CDR1 as SGDLS and CDR2 as YYNGEE. CDR3 length: 15 residues. Trimming shortened V by 6 bases and J by 3 bases, and 19 bases separated the two germline ends. Note on this clone: Its antigen is still unknown.

The repertoire was sequenced with immunoSEQ multiplex PCR; TCRdb's copy has only in-frame clones and lacks some. Of roughly 30,000 clones detected, about 94% appear once; the ten largest clones hold around 0.7%. The V and J genes are TRBV9 and TRBJ2-7, with TRBD1 as a possible D gene (7 bases). The specimen comprised peripheral blood, sampled from a patient treated with photon-based radiotherapy. The clonotype originates from a woman aged 50 to 60 with cholangiocarcinoma. The CDR3 reads CASNQNGQGGYEQYF. CDR3 nucleotide sequence: TGTGCCAGCAATCAAAATGGGCAGGGGGGCTACGAGCAGTACTTC.